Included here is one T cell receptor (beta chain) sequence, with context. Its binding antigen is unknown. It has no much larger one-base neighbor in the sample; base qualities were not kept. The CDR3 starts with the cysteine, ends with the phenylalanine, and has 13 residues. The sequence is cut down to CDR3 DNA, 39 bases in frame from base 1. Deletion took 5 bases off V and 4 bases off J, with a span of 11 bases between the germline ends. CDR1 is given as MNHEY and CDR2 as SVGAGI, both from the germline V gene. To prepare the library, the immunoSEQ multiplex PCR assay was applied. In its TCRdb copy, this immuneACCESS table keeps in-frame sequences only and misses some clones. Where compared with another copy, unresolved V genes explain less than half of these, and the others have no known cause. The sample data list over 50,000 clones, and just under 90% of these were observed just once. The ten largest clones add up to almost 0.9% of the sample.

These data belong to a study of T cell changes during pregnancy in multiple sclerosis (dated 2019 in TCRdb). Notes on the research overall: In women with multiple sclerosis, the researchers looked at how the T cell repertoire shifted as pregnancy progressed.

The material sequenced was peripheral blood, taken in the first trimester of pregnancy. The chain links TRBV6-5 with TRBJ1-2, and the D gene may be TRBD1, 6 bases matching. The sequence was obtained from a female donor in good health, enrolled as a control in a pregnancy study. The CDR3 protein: CASSRTAFYGYTF. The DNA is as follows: TGTGCCAGCAGTAGGACAGCCTTCTATGGCTACACCTTC.